The rows below give T cell receptor beta chains drawn from one sample of a study of blood T cell repertoires in COVID-19. The method was immunoSEQ multiplex PCR; TCRdb's version includes in-frame clones alone and lacks a portion of them. The data contain around 500,000 clones, less than 90% of them seen just once; the ten biggest clones take up 6.5% to 9.5%. What was sequenced was PBMCs or T cells enriched from blood (not recorded which). The receptors come from a woman aged 60 to 75 who had recovered from COVID-19. Both conserved end residues are part of each CDR3. D genes are given only for firm matches. Only some rows state a clone size, as once, few, many or a class for expanded clones.

j_call d_call v_call clone_size cdr3_length cdr3_nt cdr3_aa
TRBJ2-3 TRBD2 TRBV5-6 - 15 TGTGCCAGCAGTCGGGGACTAGCGGGGCGAGATACGCAGTATTTT CASSRGLAGRDTQYF
TRBJ2-3 TRBD2 TRBV3-1/TRBV3-2 - 15 TGTGCCAGCAGCCCAGCGGGGGGGCAGGTAAATACGCAGTATTTT CASSPAGGQVNTQYF
TRBJ1-3 TRBD1 TRBV6-5 - 15 TGTGCCAGCAGAACCGGGACAGTCTCTGGAAACACCATATATTTT CASRTGTVSGNTIYF
TRBJ1-6 - TRBV6-2/TRBV6-3 - 17 TGTGCCAGCAGTTACTCCACCTACGAATCCGAGAGTTCACCCCTCCACTTT CASSYSTYESESSPLHF
TRBJ1-4 TRBD1 TRBV7-8 - 15 TGTGCCAGCAGCCGTTTGACAGGGCTTAATGAAAAACTGTTTTTT CASSRLTGLNEKLFF
TRBJ1-2 TRBD1 TRBV3-1/TRBV3-2 - 14 TGTGCCAGCAGCCAAGTGGGGACAGGGGGCGGCTACACCTTC CASSQVGTGGGYTF
TRBJ2-3 TRBD1 TRBV5-4 - 13 TGTGCCAGCAGCGGACAGGGCACAGATACGCAGTATTTT CASSGQGTDTQYF
TRBJ2-2 - TRBV3-1/TRBV3-2 - 14 TGTGCCAGCAGCCGGGGGCAAAACACCGGGGAGCTGTTTTTT CASSRGQNTGELFF
TRBJ2-1 TRBD1 TRBV5-1 - 14 TGCGCCAGCAGCCCGGACAGGGGGGTGGATGAGCAGTTCTTC CASSPDRGVDEQFF
TRBJ2-5 - TRBV5-1 - 14 TGCGCCAGCAGCTTCAGGGGGGCCCAAGAGACCCAGTACTTC CASSFRGAQETQYF
TRBJ2-1 TRBD2 TRBV10-3 - 15 TGTGCCATCAGTGAAACTAGCGGAAGGAGGGGTGAGCAGTTCTTC CAISETSGRRGEQFF
TRBJ1-1 - TRBV28 - 12 TGTGCCAGCAGTGCGTCAGGCACTGAAGCTTTCTTT CASSASGTEAFF
TRBJ1-1 - TRBV5-4 - 15 TGTGCCAGCAGCCGAACCCAGGGGATGAACACTGAAGCTTTCTTT CASSRTQGMNTEAFF
TRBJ2-7 TRBD2 TRBV2 - 14 TGTGCCAGCAGGCGCGGGGGGGGATCCTACGAGCAGTACTTC CASRRGGGSYEQYF
TRBJ1-2 - TRBV6-6 - 14 TGTGCCAGCAGTTACTCGACTGGGGCCTATGGCTACACCTTC CASSYSTGAYGYTF
TRBJ2-1 - TRBV4-1 - 16 TGCGCCAGCAGCCAACCTCACACGAAGACCTACAATGAGCAGTTCTTC CASSQPHTKTYNEQFF
TRBJ1-2 - TRBV19 - 13 TGTGCCAGTAGTACGACAGACCTCTATGGCTACACCTTC CASSTTDLYGYTF
TRBJ1-5 TRBD1 TRBV7-2 - 15 TGTGCCAGCAGTCTGGGACAGCCGAGTAGGCAGCCCCAGCATTTT CASSLGQPSRQPQHF
TRBJ2-2 TRBD1 TRBV5-1 - 16 TGCGCCAGCAGCACCGGGACAGGGAGGCACACCGGGGAGCTGTTTTTT CASSTGTGRHTGELFF
TRBJ1-5 - TRBV24-1 - 13 TGTGCCACCAGTGATCCCGGGGGTCAGCCCCAGCATTTT CATSDPGGQPQHF
TRBJ1-5 TRBD1 TRBV6-1 - 16 TGTGCCAGCAGTGATAGGGACAGGGGTTTTAATCAGCCCCAGCATTTT CASSDRDRGFNQPQHF
TRBJ2-2 - TRBV25-1 - 15 TGTGCCAGCAGTGAAAATTGGGGCAGGACCGGGGAGCTGTTTTTT CASSENWGRTGELFF
TRBJ1-6 - TRBV2 - 15 TGTGCCAGCAGTCCGGGGGGCTGGTATAATTCACCCCTCCACTTT CASSPGGWYNSPLHF
TRBJ2-1 - TRBV5-1 - 15 TGCGCCAGCAGCTTGGGGGAAACTAGGGGGAATGAGCAGTTCTTC CASSLGETRGNEQFF
TRBJ1-2 - TRBV3-1/TRBV3-2 once 13 TGTGCCAGCAGTAGTACAGGGCCCTATGGCTACACCTTC CASSSTGPYGYTF
TRBJ2-3 - TRBV11-3 - 18 TGTGCCAGCAGCTACCCTCCAGGACCGGGACAAATACCTGGTACGCAGTATTTT CASSYPPGPGQIPGTQYF
TRBJ2-2 TRBD1 TRBV5-1 - 16 TGCGCCAGCAGCCATCCGGGACAGGGGTTGGCCGGGGAGCTGTTTTTT CASSHPGQGLAGELFF
TRBJ1-2 TRBD1 TRBV6-5 - 14 TGTGCCAGCAGCGTTGGGACAGCTAACTATGGCTACACCTTC CASSVGTANYGYTF
TRBJ1-3 - TRBV4-1 - 15 TGCGCCAGCAGCCAAGTGGGGGGTGCTGGAAACACCATATATTTT CASSQVGGAGNTIYF
TRBJ2-1 TRBD2 TRBV9 - 16 TGTGCCAGCAGCGTAGAGGGTCTAGCGGGGAACAATGAGCAGTTCTTC CASSVEGLAGNNEQFF
TRBJ1-5 - TRBV7-2 - 15 TGTGCCAGCAGCCCCGAGTCCCGGAGCAATCAGCCCCAGCATTTT CASSPESRSNQPQHF
TRBJ1-1 - TRBV19 - 15 TGTGCCAGTAGTATTAACGGGGGGGCGAACACTGAAGCTTTCTTT CASSINGGANTEAFF
TRBJ2-7 - TRBV9 - 15 TGTGCCAGCAGCGTAGGGGCCGCAAACTCCTACGAGCAGTACTTC CASSVGAANSYEQYF
TRBJ2-7 - TRBV12-3/TRBV12-4 once 13 TGTGCCAGCAGTTATGGCAGCTCCTACGAGCAGTACTTC CASSYGSSYEQYF
TRBJ2-2 - TRBV19 - 16 TGTGCCAGTAGTACCAGGGGATACGCTAGGACCGGGGAGCTGTTTTTT CASSTRGYARTGELFF
TRBJ2-3 - TRBV10-1 - 14 TGCGCCAGCAGTGAAACAGGTAGCACAGATACGCAGTATTTT CASSETGSTDTQYF
TRBJ1-6 TRBD1 TRBV4-1 - 18 TGCGCCAGCAGCCAAGACTCGGGACAGGGCGTAAGGAATTCACCCCTCCACTTT CASSQDSGQGVRNSPLHF
TRBJ2-3 TRBD2 TRBV10-3 - 15 TGTGCCATCAGTGATACCGGGACTAGCGGAGATACGCAGTATTTT CAISDTGTSGDTQYF
TRBJ1-1 - TRBV29-1 - 12 TGCAGCGTTGAACCCAGGAACACTGAAGCTTTCTTT CSVEPRNTEAFF
TRBJ1-4 TRBD1 TRBV6-5 - 14 TGTGCCAGCAGCAGACAGGGCGCTAATGAAAAACTGTTTTTT CASSRQGANEKLFF
TRBJ1-2 - TRBV2 - 11 TGTGCCAGCAGCAGCGCGGGTGGCTACACCTTC CASSSAGGYTF
TRBJ2-6 - TRBV19 - 16 TGTGCCAGTAGTATAACAGGGCACTCTGGGGCCAACGTCCTGACTTTC CASSITGHSGANVLTF
TRBJ1-5 - TRBV2 - 14 TGTGCCAGCAGAGAGATTGATAGCAATCAGCCCCAGCATTTT CASREIDSNQPQHF
TRBJ2-5 TRBD2 TRBV7-2 - 13 TGTGCCACCGTACTAGCGGGGGGAGAGACCCAGTACTTC CATVLAGGETQYF
TRBJ1-1 - TRBV5-1 - 13 TGCGCCAGCAGCTCCGGAGGCGGGACTGAAGCTTTCTTT CASSSGGGTEAFF
TRBJ2-3 TRBD2 TRBV4-2 - 16 TGTGCCAGCAGCCAAGACCGTGGGGGAGGGGATGATACGCAGTATTTT CASSQDRGGGDDTQYF
TRBJ2-3 TRBD2 TRBV4-1 - 15 TGCGCCAGCAGCCAAGCTGCGGGGAGGGCAGATACGCAGTATTTT CASSQAAGRADTQYF
TRBJ1-2 TRBD1 TRBV5-6 once 15 TGTGCCAGCAGCTACGGACAGGGTGTCGGCTATGGCTACACCTTC CASSYGQGVGYGYTF
TRBJ1-2 TRBD1 TRBV30 - 16 TGTGCCTGGAGTGTAACCGGACAGGGGGTAGAGAGGGGCTACACCTTC CAWSVTGQGVERGYTF
TRBJ2-2 - TRBV5-1 - 13 TGCGCCAGCAGCTATACGGGGAGCGGGGAGCTGTTTTTT CASSYTGSGELFF
TRBJ1-5 - TRBV5-1 few 14 TGCGCCAGCAGCTCCGGGGGGGACAATCAGCCCCAGCATTTT CASSSGGDNQPQHF
TRBJ2-7 TRBD1 TRBV19 few 13 TGTGCCAGTAGCCGTGGACAGGGCGGCGAGCAGTACTTC CASSRGQGGEQYF